The 18 T cell receptor beta chains below come from one sample, sequenced in a study of OX40 agonist ivuxolimab in advanced cancers. The assay was immunoSEQ multiplex PCR, and TCRdb's table has in-frame clones only and misses some. Of approximately 74,000 clones listed, 80% to 95% were seen once; the top ten hold under 7.5%. The sample consisted of CD4+ or CD8+ T cells sorted from blood, taken in a trial of the OX40 agonist ivuxolimab. The receptors shown here come from an adult with an advanced solid tumor such as melanoma, head and neck, liver or kidney cancer.

This chain links TRBV7-6 with TRBJ1-5; D gene unclear. Looked up from germline, CDR1 is SGHVS and CDR2 is FNYEAQ. The length of the CDR3 is 14 residues. The ends were cut back, 1 base at V and 3 bases at J, with 7 bases in the middle. CDR3 residues: CASSLEQNNQPQHF. The CDR3 DNA reads TGTGCCAGCAGCTTAGAACAGAACAATCAGCCCCAGCATTTT.

V usage is TRBV28 and J usage is TRBJ2-7, with TRBD1 matching over 9 bases. Trimming cost V 5 bases and J 6 bases; bases outside gene matches: 5. The CDR3 has 13 residues. In germline, CDR1 is MDHEN, CDR2 SYDVKM. CDR3 region: CASSTGQGFEQYF. CDR3 sequence (DNA): TGTGCCAGCAGTACGGGACAGGGATTCGAGCAGTACTTC.

This sequence joins TRBV11-2 and TRBJ2-1; 7 nucleotides match TRBD2. Germline CDR1 is SGHAT and CDR2 is FQNNGV. The CDR3 loop spans 17 amino acids. The trim removed 1 base at V and 5 bases at J, leaving 11 bases unmatched. Written as DNA, the CDR3 is TGTGCCAGCAGCTTAGGAAGAGGCGGGAGCCGCCACAATGAGCAGTTCTTC. Translation: CASSLGRGGSRHNEQFF.

The rearrangement uses TRBV19 and TRBJ2-7; possibly TRBD1 for D (6 bases). The V end was cut by 4 bases, the J end by 1 base, with 20 bases between. The CDR3 runs 17 residues. CDR1 and CDR2 from the germline V gene are LNHDA and SQIVND (reference sequence). CDR3 in DNA: TGTGCCAGTAGTACAACCACCTCCGACAGGAGTTCCTACGAGCAGTACTTC. It specifies CASSTTTSDRSSYEQYF.

The chain recombines TRBV6-5 with TRBJ2-1; TRBD1 agrees at 7 bases. Trimming removed 2 bases from V and 7 bases from J; junction bases left unmatched: 5. CDR1 is MNHEY and CDR2 is SVGAGI in the germline V gene. The CDR3 is 14 residues long. The CDR3: CASSYPNRGNEQFF. The CDR3 DNA reads as TGTGCCAGCAGTTACCCCAACAGGGGAAATGAGCAGTTCTTC.

The chain couples TRBV19 to TRBJ1-2; D possibly corresponds to TRBD1 (5 bases). V shed 3 bases and J shed 4 bases, with 24 bases lying between them. The CDR3 contains 18 residues. Germline CDR1 and CDR2: LNHDA and SQIVND (reference sequence). The CDR3 DNA sequence: TGTGCCAGTAGTATCGAAGTGGGCCGCCGGGACGCCGTCTATGGCTACACCTTC. It encodes CASSIEVGRRDAVYGYTF. Variable domain in full (rest from reference TRBV19 and TRBJ1-2): DGGITQSPKYLFRKEGQNVTLSCEQNLNHDAMYWYRQDPGQGLRLIYYSQIVNDFQKGDIAEGYSVSREKKESFPLTVTSAQKNPTAFYLCASSIEVGRRDAVYGYTFGSGTRLTVV.

The chain recombines TRBV6-1 with TRBJ2-7, with 10 bases identical to TRBD1. Germline lookup yields CDR1 MNHNS and CDR2 SASEGT. V lost 4 bases and J lost 0; bases outside the gene matches: 6. This CDR3 has 16 residues. The CDR3 protein is CASSVTGTGVSYEQYF. The CDR3 DNA reads TGTGCCAGCAGTGTCACCGGGACAGGGGTCTCCTACGAGCAGTACTTC.

The chain carries TRBV29-1 and TRBJ1-3, with D hard to call. Trimming took 6 bases from V and 0 from J, leaving 21 bases between them. CDR1 and CDR2 from the germline V gene are SQVTM and ANQGSEA. This CDR3 is 17 amino acids long. The CDR3 DNA sequence: TGCAGCGTCGTCGCGTCAGGCGGGAAGTACTCTGGAAACACCATATATTTT. This codes for CSVVASGGKYSGNTIYF.

This sequence joins TRBV7-8 and TRBJ1-5, with D maybe TRBD1 (5 bases). V was clipped by 1 base and J by 1 base, with 11 bases between them. CDR1 and CDR2 (germline): SGHVS, FQNEAQ. This CDR3 contains 16 residues. CDR3 loop: CASSLVGGSSNQPQHF. The CDR3 nucleotides are TGTGCCAGCAGCTTAGTGGGGGGGTCGAGCAATCAGCCCCAGCATTTT.

In this sample, this clone turned up a few times. CDR3 DNA sequence: TGTGCCTGGAGTGGACAGGGGGCTTTCGGAAATCAGCCCCAGCATTTT. Translation: CAWSGQGAFGNQPQHF. The V call is TRBV30, the J call TRBJ1-5; 10 bases align to TRBD1. Germline V gene sequence: CDR1 GTSNPN, CDR2 SVGIG (reference sequence). The V and J ends lost 1 base and 4 bases, in that order; junction bases with no gene match: 7. The CDR3 has 16 residues.

V gene TRBV5-4 combines with J gene TRBJ2-1, with 8 positions matching TRBD2. This CDR3 is 18 amino acids long. Trimming took 0 bases from V and 0 from J; bases not matched to a gene: 8. In germline, CDR1 is SGHNT, CDR2 YYREEE (reference sequence). The CDR3 DNA reads TGTGCCAGCAGCTTGGTCCTAGCGGGCAGGAGCTCCTACAATGAGCAGTTCTTC. Protein: CASSLVLAGRSSYNEQFF.

The chain joins TRBV19 to TRBJ2-3; 10 bases align to TRBD2. V was clipped by 7 bases and J by 2 bases; unmatched bases: 6. The CDR3 totals 15 residues. Germline CDR1 reads LNHDA; CDR2 reads SQIVND (reference sequence). The CDR3 DNA reads as TGTGCCAGTAATCCCGGGACTAGCGTCACAGATACGCAGTATTTT. Translation gives CASNPGTSVTDTQYF.

In its sample, this clone was seen a few times. The chain joins TRBV6-5 to TRBJ1-2; D is uncertain. Germline V gene data show CDR1 as MNHEY and CDR2 as SVGAGI. The germline V and J ends were trimmed by 4 bases and 3 bases, with 18 bases remaining between them. CDR3 size: 16 residues. CDR3 residues: CASSLTTPGGYYGYTF. The CDR3 nucleotides read TGTGCCAGCAGTTTAACGACCCCGGGCGGTTACTATGGCTACACCTTC.

The J gene is TRBJ2-3, the V gene TRBV9, with a tentative D call TRBD1 (5 bases). This CDR3 contains 15 residues. The germline gives CDR1 SGDLS, CDR2 YYNGEE. The V gene lost 3 bases and the J gene lost 0 bases, with 11 bases spanning the gap. CDR3 in amino acids: CASSEHRSSTDTQYF. CDR3 DNA: TGTGCCAGCAGCGAACACAGGTCTAGCACAGATACGCAGTATTTT. Based on the CDR3 plus reference TRBV9 and TRBJ2-3, the full variable domain is DSGVTQTPKHLITATGQRVTLRCSPRSGDLSVYWYQQSLDQGLQFLIQYYNGEERAKGNILERFSAQQFPDLHSELNLSSLELGDSALYFCASSEHRSSTDTQYFGPGTRLTVL.

In DNA form, the CDR3 reads TGTGCTAGTGGTTTCGACAGGGAGCTGTTTTTT. This translates into CASGFDRELFF. The chain employs TRBV12-5 and TRBJ2-2, with D uncertain. Trimming stripped 3 bases from V and 9 bases from J, with 5 bases between. The CDR3 is 11 residues long. Looked up from germline, CDR1 is LGHNT and CDR2 is FRNRAP.

The gene calls are TRBV10-3 and TRBJ2-7; 13 bases fit TRBD2. Germline V lookup: CDR1 ENHRY, CDR2 SYGVKD. The CDR3 is 17 amino acids. V lost 2 bases, J lost 3 bases, and 7 bases stayed unmatched. This CDR3 reads CAISEKTSGGVFYEQYF. The DNA of the CDR3 is TGTGCCATCAGTGAGAAAACTAGCGGGGGGGTCTTCTACGAGCAGTACTTC.

The gene calls are TRBV7-2 and TRBJ1-2, with a tentative D call TRBD1 (5 bases). The CDR3 consists of 14 residues. Trimming shortened V by 3 bases and J by 7 bases, and 15 bases separated the two germline ends. CDR1 SGHTA and CDR2 FQGNSA come from the germline V gene. The CDR3 loop reads CASSFWHGTVGYTF. Here the CDR3 DNA reads TGTGCCAGCAGCTTTTGGCACGGGACGGTTGGCTACACCTTC.

This clone is a singleton in its sample. The chain uses TRBV4-1 and TRBJ1-2; D is possibly TRBD1 (5 bases). V was pared by 1 base and J by 8 bases, with 17 bases between. Germline CDR1 is MGHRA and CDR2 is YSYEKL. The CDR3 runs 15 residues. The CDR3 DNA reads TGCGCCAGCAGCCAAGTTAGTGGGGCCAGTGAGGGCTACACCTTC. It encodes CASSQVSGASEGYTF.